This TCR beta chain was obtained from a study of blood T cell repertoires in COVID-19. Study information: Some COVID-19 samples were acute and others convalescent; all came from the United States, Italy and Spain. T cells, B-cell-depleted T cells, or PBMCs supplied cDNA or gDNA.

Original methodology: Estimation of nucleated cell counts relied on the amplification of reference gene primers. TCRdb keeps only in-frame clones here, not all; method: immunoSEQ multiplex PCR. V, J and clone size are those of that table, while D and trimming were read from the DNA. The repertoire has about 330,000 clones, approximately 86% of them found once; the top ten carry just over 9.5%. Trimming took 4 bases from V and 4 from J; bases not matched to a gene: 5. Per germline, CDR1 MNHEY and CDR2 SMNVEV (reference sequence). The CDR3 is 14 residues long. It was during active infection that Seattle patients were enrolled and then longitudinally followed.

This clonotype originated in a man younger than 45 with COVID-19, enrolled during active disease. The sequenced sample was peripheral blood. The chain carries TRBV27 and TRBJ1-2, with 8 bases fitting TRBD1. The CDR3 region is CASSWTGSAYGYTF. The CDR3 region has the DNA TGTGCCAGCAGTTGGACAGGGTCGGCCTATGGCTACACCTTC.